The 10 T cell receptor beta chains below were found in one sample sequenced in a study of memory CD4+ T cells and cytomegalovirus serostatus. The sort gate was single viable CD3+CD4+CD8-CD45RO+ cells for memory CD4+ T cells. The repertoire was sequenced with immunoSEQ multiplex PCR; TCRdb's copy has only in-frame clones and lacks some. The table has about 58,000 clones, 82% seen once. The source material was memory CD4+ T cells from blood. The receptors shown here come from an adult in good health and CMV-seronegative. Some clones in this sample may be carry-over from other donors' samples.

In regard to this clone: Germline and junction disagree at one end, which may indicate a read error. J is TRBJ2-2 and V is TRBV29-1; tentatively, D is TRBD1 (6 bases). CDR1 and CDR2 (germline): SQVTM, ANQGSEA. The CDR3 sequence is 12 residues long. The CDR3 bases are TGCAGCGGGACAGCGAACATCGGGGAGCTGTTTTTT. Translating it yields CSGTANIGELFF.

The chain's CDR3 is CASSPGVASRFTDTQYF. CDR3 bases: TGTGCCAGCAGCCCGGGAGTCGCGAGCCGATTCACAGATACGCAGTATTTT. The rearrangement links TRBV9 to TRBJ2-3; D may be TRBD2 (6 bases). V gave up 4 bases and J gave up 2 bases, with 20 bases separating them. CDR3 length: 17 residues. Germline-derived CDR1 and CDR2 are SGDLS and YYNGEE.

As to this clone: One end of the junction does not line up with germline, which may come from a read error. V usage is TRBV6-1 and J usage is TRBJ2-3; TRBD1 is a possible D gene (6 bases). The CDR3 length is 15 residues. Germline V CDR1 and CDR2: MNHNS, SASEGT. CDR3 nucleotide sequence: TGTGCCAGCAGGGAAGGGGGAGTGGGCACAGATACGCAGTATTTT. It translates to CASREGGVGTDTQYF.

The V gene is TRBV29-1, the J gene TRBJ1-1; possible D gene TRBD1, 6 bases. V lost 3 bases and J 4 bases, leaving 9 bases between the germline ends. The CDR3 is 12 amino acids. Germline lookup yields CDR1 SQVTM and CDR2 ANQGSEA. The CDR3 is CSVDRGGTEAFF. The CDR3 DNA is TGCAGCGTTGACAGGGGAGGCACTGAAGCTTTCTTT.

The chain links TRBV4-3 to TRBJ2-3, with D tentatively TRBD1 or TRBD2 (5 bases each). V gave up 0 bases and J gave up 8 bases, with 15 bases separating them. CDR1 is LGHNA and CDR2 is YSLEER in the germline V gene. The length of the CDR3 is 15 residues. The CDR3 reads CASSQDLTRGRTQYF. In DNA form, the CDR3 reads TGCGCCAGCAGCCAAGATCTCACCCGGGGACGTACGCAGTATTTT.

CDR3 sequence (DNA): TGCGCCAGCAGCTCTAATACCGGGACAGGGGGCTTCGGCGGGAACACTGAAGCTTTCTTT. Protein sequence: CASSSNTGTGGFGGNTEAFF. V and J are TRBV5-1 and TRBJ1-1; 12 bases agree with TRBD1. The germline V gene has CDR1 SGHRS and CDR2 YFSETQ. V lost 3 bases to trimming and J lost 1 base; unmatched junction nucleotides: 16. The CDR3 has 20 amino acids.

This chain links TRBV7-2 with TRBJ1-3; a weak D match, TRBD1 (6 bases). Germline CDR1 reads SGHTA; CDR2 reads FQGNSA. V lost 5 bases, J lost 0 bases, and 14 bases lay in between. The CDR3 spans 16 residues. The CDR3 spells CASSGGGTSSGNTIYF. DNA for the CDR3: TGTGCCAGCAGCGGAGGGGGGACCTCCTCTGGAAACACCATATATTTT.

The J gene is TRBJ1-2, the V gene TRBV28, with a tentative D call TRBD1 (5 bases). The germline V gene has CDR1 MDHEN and CDR2 SYDVKM. Between the trimmed V and J ends, which lost 4 bases and 8 bases, there was a span of 17 bases. This CDR3 has 14 residues. Here the CDR3 reads CASSYTGTPGGYTF. In nucleotides, the CDR3 is TGTGCCAGCAGTTATACCGGGACCCCTGGGGGCTACACCTTC.

The chain recombines TRBV7-9 with TRBJ2-2, with D possibly TRBD2 on 6 matching bases. Germline lookup yields CDR1 SEHNR and CDR2 FQNEAQ (reference sequence). Trimming removed 8 bases from V and 7 bases from J, with 17 bases in between. The CDR3 is 14 amino acids. In nucleotides, the CDR3 is TGTGCCAGCCGACCCCACGGGAGTGTCGGGGAGCTGTTTTTT. It is translated as CASRPHGSVGELFF.

The chain employs TRBV5-6 and TRBJ2-1, with D perhaps matching TRBD2 (6 bases). Germline values: CDR1 SGHDT, CDR2 YYEEEE. V was shortened by 7 bases and J by 9 bases, with 17 bases between the two germline ends. CDR3 size: 13 residues. CDR3 DNA: TGTGCCAGCGGGCCCTTGATGGGAGGTGAGCAGTTCTTC. Its translation is CASGPLMGGEQFF. Using reference TRBV5-6 and TRBJ2-1 for the parts outside the CDR3, the full variable domain is DAGVTQSPTHLIKTRGQQVTLRCSPKSGHDTVSWYQQALGQGPQFIFQYYEEEERQRGNFPDRFSGHQFPNYSSELNVNALLLGDSALYLCASGPLMGGEQFFGPGTRLTVL.